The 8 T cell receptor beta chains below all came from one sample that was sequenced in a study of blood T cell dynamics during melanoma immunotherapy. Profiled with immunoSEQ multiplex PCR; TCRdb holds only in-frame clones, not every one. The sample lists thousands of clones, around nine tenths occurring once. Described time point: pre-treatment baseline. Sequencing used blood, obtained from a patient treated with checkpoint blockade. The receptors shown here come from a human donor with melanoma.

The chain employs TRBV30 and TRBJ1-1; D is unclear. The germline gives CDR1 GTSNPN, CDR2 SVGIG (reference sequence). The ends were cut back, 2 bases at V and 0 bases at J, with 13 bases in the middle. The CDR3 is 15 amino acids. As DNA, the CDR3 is TGTGCCTGGAGTTCCTCGTCACTGATGAACACTGAAGCTTTCTTT. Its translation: CAWSSSSLMNTEAFF.

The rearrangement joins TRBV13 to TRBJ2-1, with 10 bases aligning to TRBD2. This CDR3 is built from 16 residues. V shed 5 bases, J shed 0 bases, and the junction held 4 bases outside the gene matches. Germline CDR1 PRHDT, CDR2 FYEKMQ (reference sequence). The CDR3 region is CASSPASGSSYNEQFF. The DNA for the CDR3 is TGTGCCAGCAGCCCTGCTAGCGGGAGCTCCTACAATGAGCAGTTCTTC.

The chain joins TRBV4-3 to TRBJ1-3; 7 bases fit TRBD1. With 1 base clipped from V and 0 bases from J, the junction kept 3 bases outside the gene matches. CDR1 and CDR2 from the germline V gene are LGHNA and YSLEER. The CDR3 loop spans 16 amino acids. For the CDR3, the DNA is TGCGCCAGCAGCCAAGCACAGGGGAGCTCTGGAAACACCATATATTTT. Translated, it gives CASSQAQGSSGNTIYF.

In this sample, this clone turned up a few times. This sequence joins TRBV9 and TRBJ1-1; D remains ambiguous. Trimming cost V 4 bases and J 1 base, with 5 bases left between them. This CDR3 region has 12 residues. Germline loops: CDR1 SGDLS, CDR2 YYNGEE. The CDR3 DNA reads TGTGCCAGCAGCCCTCAGAACACTGAAGCTTTCTTT. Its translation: CASSPQNTEAFF.

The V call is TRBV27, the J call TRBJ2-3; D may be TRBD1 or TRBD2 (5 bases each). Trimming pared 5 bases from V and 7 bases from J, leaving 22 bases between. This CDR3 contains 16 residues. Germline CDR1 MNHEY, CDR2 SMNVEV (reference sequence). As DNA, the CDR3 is TGTGCCAGCAGTGCACCCGGGACGGACAACCCCAATACGCAGTATTTT. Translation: CASSAPGTDNPNTQYF.

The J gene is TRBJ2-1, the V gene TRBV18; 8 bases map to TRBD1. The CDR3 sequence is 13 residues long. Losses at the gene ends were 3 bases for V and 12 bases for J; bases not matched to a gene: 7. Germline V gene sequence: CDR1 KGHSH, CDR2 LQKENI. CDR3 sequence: CASSPSGGTGQFF. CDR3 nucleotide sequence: TGTGCCAGCTCACCGTCAGGGGGCACGGGGCAGTTCTTC.

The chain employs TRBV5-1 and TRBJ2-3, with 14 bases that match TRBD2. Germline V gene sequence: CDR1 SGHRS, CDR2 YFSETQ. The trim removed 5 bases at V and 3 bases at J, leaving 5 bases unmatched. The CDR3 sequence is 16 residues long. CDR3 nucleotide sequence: TGCGCCAGCAGGGGGACTAGCGGGAGTAGGACAGATACGCAGTATTTT. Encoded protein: CASRGTSGSRTDTQYF.

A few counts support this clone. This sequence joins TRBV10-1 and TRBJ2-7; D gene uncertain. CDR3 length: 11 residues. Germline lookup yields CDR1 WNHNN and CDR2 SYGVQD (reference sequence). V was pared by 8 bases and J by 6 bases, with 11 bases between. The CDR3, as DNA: TGCGCCAGCTCGACCCTGCGCGAGCAGTACTTC. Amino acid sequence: CASSTLREQYF.